The 12 T cell receptor beta chains below were found in one sample sequenced in a study of T-cell reconstitution after alpha-beta-depleted transplantation in children. Preparation of the TCRbeta library used unique molecular identifiers. Each CDR3 protein is one row after TCRdb ran MiXCR on the PCR reads. This sample has some 500,000 distinct CDR3 sequences, with about 16% found just once. The sequenced sample was PBMCs from the stem cell graft donor, obtained from the stem cell graft. These receptors were taken from a human donor who donated a stem cell graft to a child with acute lymphoblastic leukemia.

This rearrangement joins TRBV12-3 or TRBV12-4 to TRBJ2-2; D might be TRBD1 (6 bases). This CDR3 is 15 amino acids long. Trimming removed 6 bases at V and 0 bases at J, with 11 bases between. The CDR3 DNA follows: TGTGCCAGCAGATTACAGGGCTCGAACACCGGGGAGCTGTTTTTT. Translating gives CASRLQGSNTGELFF.

This clonotype came up many times. The chain uses TRBV12-3 or TRBV12-4 and TRBJ1-1; no clear D gene. The CDR3 has 13 residues. V dropped 5 bases and J dropped 4 bases, with 11 bases sitting between them. The CDR3 loop is CASSPFYGTEAFF. CDR3 nucleotide sequence: TGTGCCAGCAGTCCATTCTACGGCACTGAAGCTTTCTTT.

This clonotype was recorded a few times. This rearrangement joins TRBV7-6 to TRBJ1-1; 8 nucleotides line up with TRBD1. Germline CDR1 SGHVS, CDR2 FNYEAQ. The trim removed 1 base at V and 3 bases at J, leaving 1 base unmatched. The CDR3 length is 14 residues. The DNA for the CDR3 is TGTGCCAGCAGCTTAGGGGACAGGTACACTGAAGCTTTCTTT. Residues: CASSLGDRYTEAFF.

This chain's CDR3 is CASSPGQVHYNSPLHF. The CDR3 DNA sequence: TGTGCCAGTAGCCCGGGACAGGTGCACTATAATTCACCCCTCCACTTT. The chain employs TRBV19 and TRBJ1-6, with 8 bases lining up with TRBD1. Per germline, CDR1 LNHDA and CDR2 SQIVND (reference sequence). J gave up 3 bases and V 6 bases, and 7 bases lay outside the gene matches. This CDR3 spans 16 amino acids. Complete variable domain (other parts from reference TRBV19 and TRBJ1-6): DGGITQSPKYLFRKEGQNVTLSCEQNLNHDAMYWYRQDPGQGLRLIYYSQIVNDFQKGDIAEGYSVSREKKESFPLTVTSAQKNPTAFYLCASSPGQVHYNSPLHFGNGTRLTVT.

The chain has TRBV25-1 and TRBJ2-1; weak D call: TRBD1 (6 bases). The germline V gene has CDR1 MGHDK and CDR2 SYGVNS. The CDR3 spans 13 residues. V was cut by 7 bases and J by 4 bases, with 11 bases left in between. Here the CDR3 DNA reads TGTGCCAGCAACAGGGAGCCGTACAATGAGCAGTTCTTC. It specifies CASNREPYNEQFF.

This rearrangement joins TRBV27 to TRBJ2-7; TRBD2 agrees at 7 bases. The CDR3 is made up of 16 amino acids. The ends lost 2 bases at V and 0 bases at J; junction bases unmatched: 7. In germline, CDR1 is MNHEY, CDR2 SMNVEV (reference sequence). The CDR3 protein is CASSLVGTTFSYEQYF. CDR3 nucleotides: TGTGCCAGCAGTTTAGTGGGGACTACCTTCTCCTACGAGCAGTACTTC.

The rearrangement uses TRBV6-5 and TRBJ2-3; 9 bases match TRBD2. Per germline, CDR1 MNHEY and CDR2 SVGAGI. V trimming: 2 bases; J trimming: 5 bases; junction bases outside the gene matches: 5. CDR3 length: 15 amino acids. Here the CDR3 reads CASSYSSGSRDTQYF. The CDR3 nucleotides read TGTGCCAGCAGTTACAGTAGCGGGAGCCGAGATACGCAGTATTTT.

V usage is TRBV7-9 and J usage is TRBJ2-4; D may be TRBD1 or TRBD2 (5 bases each). With 2 bases removed from V and 0 bases from J, the gap between germline ends came to 11 bases. CDR3 length equals 16 residues. Germline assignment: CDR1 SEHNR and CDR2 FQNEAQ (reference sequence). DNA of the CDR3: TGTGCCAGCAGCTTACCGGGGACCCTAGCCAAAAACATTCAGTACTTC. It codes for CASSLPGTLAKNIQYF.

This clonotype has a handful of counts. The V and J genes are TRBV5-1 and TRBJ2-7; a weak D match, TRBD1 (6 bases). The CDR3 has 14 residues. Germline V lookup: CDR1 SGHRS, CDR2 YFSETQ. Trimming took 0 bases from V and 3 from J, leaving 10 bases between them. For the CDR3, the DNA is TGCGCCAGCAGCTTGGGTGTGACAGGCTACGAGCAGTACTTC. Translation: CASSLGVTGYEQYF. The variable domain in full, completed from reference TRBV5-1 and TRBJ2-7, reads KAGVTQTPRYLIKTRGQQVTLSCSPISGHRSVSWYQQTPGQGLQFLFEYFSETQRNKGNFPGRFSGRQFSNSRSEMNVSTLELGDSALYLCASSLGVTGYEQYFGPGTRLTVT.

The chain couples TRBV4-1 to TRBJ2-1, with D unclear. Germline CDR1 and CDR2: MGHRA and YSYEKL. The CDR3 is 14 amino acids. Trimming removed 4 bases from V and 4 bases from J, with 11 bases in between. The CDR3 region is CASSPADVYNEQFF. The CDR3 DNA sequence: TGCGCCAGCAGCCCTGCGGACGTATACAATGAGCAGTTCTTC.

The CDR3 DNA reads as TGCAGCGGTGAGGGCGGGAGGGGTAGTGATACGCAGTATTTT. It codes for CSGEGGRGSDTQYF. The chain links TRBV29-1 to TRBJ2-3; the match to TRBD2 covers 9 bases. Germline CDR1 SQVTM, CDR2 ANQGSEA. Losses at the gene ends were 7 bases for V and 6 bases for J; bases not matched to a gene: 11. The CDR3 loop spans 14 amino acids.

Ten or more counts support this clonotype. V gene TRBV15 combines with J gene TRBJ1-1; tentatively, D is TRBD1 (5 bases). V was shortened by 5 bases and J by 5 bases, with 15 bases between the two germline ends. The CDR3 is 14 residues long. Germline lookup yields CDR1 LNHNV and CDR2 YYDKDF (reference sequence). CDR3 DNA: TGTGCCACCAGCGACGGGACGGGAGGAACTGAAGCTTTCTTT. This sequence encodes CATSDGTGGTEAFF.